The present T cell receptor (beta chain) was sequenced within a study of shared clonotypes between healthy human individuals. Study-wide context: CD4 naive and memory got three plates each, CD8 naive two, CD8 memory one.

Here immunoSEQ multiplex PCR was the method, and the copy in TCRdb shows in-frame clones only, minus some. The repertoire holds approximately 2.1 million clones, with over 90% as singletons. This clone was picked up one time. Between the trimmed V and J ends, which lost 1 base and 0 bases, there was a span of 9 bases. The germline gives CDR1 SGHDN, CDR2 FVKESK. The CDR3 runs 15 residues. Sample: naive CD4+ T cells from PBMCs. Noted subset: CD45RA+ positively selected. V is TRBV14 and J is TRBJ1-1, with a tentative D call TRBD1 (5 bases). This TCR was sampled from a man aged 18 to 30 in good health. Some clones in this sample may be carry-over from other donors' samples. The CDR3 DNA reads as TGTGCCAGCAGCCAAGTGGCAGGGATGAACACTGAAGCTTTCTTT. Encoded protein: CASSQVAGMNTEAFF.